These 29 T cell receptor beta chains were all obtained from the same sample, sequenced in a study of T cells after yellow fever vaccination. MiXCR, run by TCRdb on the 5' RACE reads, gives a single entry per CDR3 protein. The sample records more than 45,000 distinct CDR3 sequences, approximately 6% being singletons. The material was PBMCs, either bulk or a sorted T-cell subset (CD4+, CD8+, memory, or dextramer-sorted; not recorded which), obtained on the day of the yellow fever booster vaccination. These TCRs come from a man in his late teens or twenties who received the YFV17D yellow fever vaccine.

This clonotype came up a few times. V and J are TRBV7-2 and TRBJ1-2; D is unresolved. V was pared by 3 bases and J by 4 bases, with 12 bases between. CDR1 SGHTA and CDR2 FQGNSA come from the germline V gene. There are 14 residues in the CDR3. This CDR3 reads CASSFASSSYGYTF. CDR3 bases: TGTGCCAGCAGCTTTGCCTCCTCCTCCTATGGCTACACCTTC.

This clonotype was seen many times. The rearrangement joins TRBV7-6 to TRBJ2-7; 9 nucleotides agree with TRBD1. V trimming: 5 bases; J trimming: 2 bases; junction bases outside the gene matches: 4. This CDR3 region has 14 residues. Germline CDR1 and CDR2: SGHVS and FNYEAQ. DNA of the CDR3: TGTGCCAGCAGCCCGGGACAGGGCCCCTACGAGCAGTACTTC. This gives the protein CASSPGQGPYEQYF.

This clonotype was seen repeatedly, ten times or more. This chain uses TRBV20-1 with TRBJ1-5; 7 positions agree with TRBD1. Germline loops: CDR1 DFQATT, CDR2 SNEGSKA (reference sequence). The CDR3 totals 12 residues. The V and J ends lost 7 bases and 6 bases, in that order; junction bases with no gene match: 6. Written as DNA, the CDR3 is TGCAGTGGACAGGGTGGTAGTCAGCCCCAGCATTTT. It encodes CSGQGGSQPQHF.

This clonotype occurred many times. The chain joins TRBV24-1 to TRBJ1-2, with D uncertain. This CDR3 is 13 amino acids long. The V and J ends lost 5 bases and 7 bases respectively, with 13 bases between them. Germline V lookup: CDR1 KGHDR, CDR2 SFDVKD. CDR3 coding DNA: TGTGCCACCAGTGCTTATCCGGACTCTGGCTACACCTTC. Translating it yields CATSAYPDSGYTF.

This clonotype was seen many times. V gene TRBV12-3 or TRBV12-4 combines with J gene TRBJ2-5; D gene ambiguous. Trimming stripped 7 bases from V and 0 bases from J, with 9 bases between. The CDR3 sequence is 13 residues long. The CDR3 sequence: CASKSWDQETQYF. CDR3 coding DNA: TGTGCCAGCAAAAGTTGGGACCAAGAGACCCAGTACTTC.

This clonotype was seen repeatedly, ten times or more. V usage is TRBV7-9 and J usage is TRBJ2-7, with D perhaps matching TRBD1 (6 bases). Trimming took off 5 bases at V and 5 bases at J, with 13 bases between the two ends. Per germline, CDR1 SEHNR and CDR2 FQNEAQ (reference sequence). CDR3 size: 13 residues. CDR3 loop: CASSPRDNHEQYF. DNA of the CDR3: TGTGCCAGCAGCCCACGGGACAATCACGAGCAGTACTTC.

The chain is built from TRBV9 and TRBJ2-1; 10 bases line up with TRBD2. The germline V gene encodes CDR1 SGDLS and CDR2 YYNGEE. The CDR3 spans 14 residues. Trimming removed 2 bases from V and 6 bases from J; junction bases left unmatched: 2. DNA for the CDR3: TGTGCCAGCAGCGTTAGCGGGGGGCCCAATGAGCAGTTCTTC. Encoded protein: CASSVSGGPNEQFF.

V is TRBV9 and J is TRBJ1-4; no firm D call. The CDR3 is 15 amino acids. Germline values: CDR1 SGDLS, CDR2 YYNGEE. Deletions cut 3 bases from V and 1 base from J, with 10 bases between. In DNA form, the CDR3 reads TGTGCCAGCAGCGCCACCCCGGGAACTAATGAAAAACTGTTTTTT. Its translation: CASSATPGTNEKLFF.

This clonotype was observed at least ten times. The rearrangement uses TRBV4-3 and TRBJ2-7; 8 nucleotides agree with TRBD2. Germline CDR1 LGHNA, CDR2 YSLEER. This CDR3 has 14 residues. V dropped 3 bases and J dropped 5; count of bases not matched to a gene: 6. For the CDR3, the DNA is TGCGCCAGCAGCCAGGGGACTAGAGTCGACGAGCAGTACTTC. It encodes CASSQGTRVDEQYF.

This clonotype was seen a few times. This chain links TRBV7-2 with TRBJ1-1; D is possibly TRBD1 (5 bases). The V gene's germline CDR1 is SGHTA and CDR2 FQGNSA. V lost 1 base and J 5 bases, leaving 14 bases between the germline ends. This CDR3 has 15 residues. CDR3 nucleotides: TGTGCCAGCAGCTTAGGGGGGGTCCGGGGGACTGAAGCTTTCTTT. Protein product: CASSLGGVRGTEAFF.

This clonotype was observed many times. The V and J genes are TRBV24-1 and TRBJ2-1, with 8 bases that match TRBD2. The V gene end was trimmed by 9 bases and the J gene end by 5 bases; junction bases not matched to a gene: 2. This CDR3 spans 12 amino acids. The germline V gene encodes CDR1 KGHDR and CDR2 SFDVKD. CDR3 protein: CATGGGNNEQFF. CDR3 DNA sequence: TGTGCCACCGGCGGGGGGAACAATGAGCAGTTCTTC.

This clonotype was counted at least ten times. This chain connects TRBV7-9 to TRBJ2-3; 7 nucleotides line up with TRBD2. This CDR3 comprises 15 residues. The ends lost 4 bases at V and 2 bases at J; junction bases unmatched: 6. The germline V gene has CDR1 SEHNR and CDR2 FQNEAQ (reference sequence). CDR3 in amino acids: CASSSGLPNTDTQYF. In DNA form, the CDR3 reads TGTGCCAGCAGCTCGGGACTACCAAACACAGATACGCAGTATTTT.

The rearrangement links TRBV5-4 to TRBJ1-3; 8 bases align to TRBD1. After removal of 3 bases from V and 0 bases from J, the junction contained 5 bases not matched to a gene. Germline CDR1 SGHNT, CDR2 YYREEE (reference sequence). The CDR3 sequence is 16 residues long. The CDR3: CASSYQGAYSGNTIYF. As DNA, the CDR3 is TGTGCCAGCAGCTATCAGGGGGCCTACTCTGGAAACACCATATATTTT.

This clonotype was detected a few times. The CDR3 sequence is CASSLWDSNQPQHF. The CDR3, as DNA: TGTGCCAGCAGTTTATGGGATAGCAATCAGCCCCAGCATTTT. The V and J genes are TRBV12-3 or TRBV12-4 and TRBJ1-5; no firm D call. With 2 bases removed from V and 0 bases from J, the gap between germline ends came to 5 bases. The CDR3 loop spans 14 amino acids.

Comments on this clonotype: The junction departs from germline at one end; a sequencing error may be responsible. The V call is TRBV10-3, the J call TRBJ1-6, with D hard to call. There are 17 residues in the CDR3. Germline-derived CDR1 and CDR2 are ENHRY and SYGVKD. DNA of the CDR3: TGTGCCATCAGTGAGTCGGAGGGAAGCTCCTATATTTCACCCCTCCACTTT. Translation: CAISESEGSSYISPLHF.

This clonotype showed up many times. The genes are TRBV11-1 and TRBJ2-1; 7 bases agree with TRBD2. The junction had 12 bases not matched to a gene; V was cut back by 1 base and J by 3 bases. The CDR3 is 18 amino acids. From germline, CDR1 is SGHAT and CDR2 FQDESV (reference sequence). CDR3 residues: CASSLGGAGRPLYNEQFF. The CDR3 region has the DNA TGTGCCAGCAGCTTAGGGGGAGCGGGGAGACCCCTCTACAATGAGCAGTTCTTC.

This clonotype has at least ten counts. The rearrangement joins TRBV7-2 to TRBJ2-1, with a weak D call TRBD2 (6 bases). Germline V gives CDR1 SGHTA, CDR2 FQGNSA. The CDR3 consists of 14 residues. V was cut by 1 base and J by 6 bases, with 10 bases left in between. The CDR3 loop reads CASSLVVGGNEQFF. The CDR3 nucleotides are TGTGCCAGCAGCTTAGTTGTGGGGGGCAATGAGCAGTTCTTC.

As for this clonotype: Being one base from a much bigger clone, this may be a read error. The chain combines TRBV5-4 with TRBJ2-3; D uncertain. The CDR3 contains 14 residues. Per germline, CDR1 SGHNT and CDR2 YYREEE (reference sequence). Here the CDR3 reads CASSLGSGTDAQYF. Here the CDR3 DNA reads TGTGCCAGCAGCTTGGGCAGTGGCACAGATGCGCAGTATTTT.

In this sample, this clonotype turned up many times. This sequence joins TRBV5-1 and TRBJ1-4; 7 nucleotides align to TRBD1. CDR1 is SGHRS and CDR2 is YFSETQ in the germline V gene. Trimming at V came to 1 base and at J to 0 bases, leaving 9 bases not matched to a gene. This CDR3 contains 18 residues. This CDR3 reads CASSLLDRRRSTNEKLFF. For the CDR3, the DNA is TGCGCCAGCAGCTTGCTGGACAGGCGCCGGTCAACTAATGAAAAACTGTTTTTT.

The chain is built from TRBV6-1 and TRBJ2-7; D gene ambiguous. V lost 6 bases and J lost 4, with 10 bases in between. Germline V lookup: CDR1 MNHNS, CDR2 SASEGT. The CDR3 is 12 amino acids. The CDR3 coding sequence is TGTGCCAGCAGCAGGTATGGTTACGAGCAGTACTTC. Protein sequence: CASSRYGYEQYF.

This clonotype was counted many times. The chain couples TRBV9 to TRBJ2-3, with TRBD2 matching over 8 bases. CDR1 is SGDLS, CDR2 YYNGEE, per germline. The V gene end was trimmed by 2 bases and the J gene end by 1 base; junction bases not matched to a gene: 6. This CDR3 has 16 amino acids. The CDR3 here is CASSVVGAGGTDTQYF. The CDR3 nucleotides are TGTGCCAGCAGCGTGGTAGGAGCGGGGGGCACAGATACGCAGTATTTT.

This clonotype was seen at least ten times. V and J are TRBV2 and TRBJ2-5, with D unclear. Germline V gene lookup returns CDR1 SNHLY and CDR2 FYNNEI. CDR3 length: 11 amino acids. V was clipped by 5 bases and J by 9 bases, with 10 bases between them. This chain's CDR3 is CASSRNLAQYF. CDR3 DNA sequence: TGTGCCAGCAGTAGGAATTTGGCCCAGTACTTC.

The table lists this clonotype with many counts. The chain is built from TRBV11-2 and TRBJ2-3, with a possible D match to TRBD2 (7 bases). The V gene's germline CDR1 is SGHAT and CDR2 FQNNGV. The CDR3 spans 16 residues. V dropped 5 bases and J dropped 7 bases, with 22 bases sitting between them. The CDR3 loop is CASSPLRGAPLYTQYF. CDR3 DNA sequence: TGTGCCAGCAGCCCCCTCCGGGGGGCGCCTCTTTATACGCAGTATTTT. The full variable domain, completed using reference TRBV11-2 and TRBJ2-3, is EAGVAQSPRYKIIEKRQSVAFWCNPISGHATLYWYQQILGQGPKLLIQFQNNGVVDDSQLPKDRFSAERLKGVDSTLKIQPAKLEDSAVYLCASSPLRGAPLYTQYFGPGTRLTVL.

There are many counts of this clonotype. The chain employs TRBV27 and TRBJ2-5, with 8 bases that match TRBD2. The J segment lost 4 bases and the V segment lost 5 bases, leaving 9 bases of the junction unmatched. The germline V gene encodes CDR1 MNHEY and CDR2 SMNVEV (reference sequence). This CDR3 contains 15 residues. The CDR3 bases are TGTGCCAGCAGTCAGGGACTAGGGTTGCGAGAGACCCAGTACTTC. It yields the protein CASSQGLGLRETQYF.

As regards this clonotype: This may be a read error: a much more frequent sequence differs by one nucleotide. The CDR3 reads CASRVDYEQYF. Here the CDR3 DNA reads TGTGCCAGCAGGGTAGACTACGAGCAGTACTTC. The gene calls are TRBV12-3 or TRBV12-4 and TRBJ2-7, with D unclear. CDR3 length equals 11 residues. The V end was cut by 6 bases, the J end by 3 bases, with 6 bases between.

The V gene is TRBV30, the J gene TRBJ2-3, with D unresolved. The V end was cut by 0 bases, the J end by 4 bases, with 8 bases between. This CDR3 contains 13 residues. Germline V gene lookup returns CDR1 GTSNPN and CDR2 SVGIG (reference sequence). In DNA, the CDR3 is TGTGCCTGGAGTGTTATTCTAGCAGATACGCAGTATTTT. This encodes CAWSVILADTQYF. Filled out from reference TRBV30 and TRBJ2-3, the complete variable domain reads SQTIHQWPATLVQPVGSPLSLECTVEGTSNPNLYWYRQAAGRGLQLLFYSVGIGQISSEVPQNLSASRPQDRQFILSSKKLLLSDSGFYLCAWSVILADTQYFGPGTRLTVL.

This clonotype was counted between two and nine times. Here the CDR3 reads CASSQQGSGNTIYF. For the CDR3, the DNA is TGTGCCAGCAGCCAACAGGGCTCAGGAAACACCATATATTTT. The gene calls are TRBV4-2 and TRBJ1-3, with a tentative D call TRBD1 (5 bases). CDR3 size: 14 residues. Germline values: CDR1 LGHNA, CDR2 YNFKEQ. V was pared by 2 bases and J by 4 bases, with 9 bases between.

This clonotype was counted between two and nine times. The chain employs TRBV7-9 and TRBJ1-1; no reliable D call. Germline lookup yields CDR1 SEHNR and CDR2 FQNEAQ (reference sequence). V lost 5 bases and J 7 bases, leaving 11 bases between the germline ends. The CDR3 sequence is 12 residues long. For the CDR3, the DNA is TGTGCCAGCAGCCAAGAAGCGGGTGAAGCTTTCTTT. Its protein product is CASSQEAGEAFF.

The rearrangement joins TRBV29-1 to TRBJ2-7; D uncertain. The germline V gene encodes CDR1 SQVTM and CDR2 ANQGSEA. The CDR3 length is 13 residues. V lost 7 bases and J 1 base, leaving 14 bases between the germline ends. The CDR3: CSAHEALSYEQYF. CDR3 nucleotides: TGCAGCGCCCACGAGGCCCTTTCCTACGAGCAGTACTTC.